The 24 T cell receptor beta chains given below trace back to one sample, sequenced in a study of neurological immune-mediated disorders. Each CDR3 protein gets one entry after TCRdb re-called the 5' RACE reads with MiXCR. Found here are about 55,000 distinct CDR3 sequences, approximately 4.1% of them singletons; the top ten hold about 3%. Material: PBMCs. These receptors all stem from a man aged 50-60 years with multiple sclerosis.

Many counts were recorded for this clonotype. The gene calls are TRBV5-8 and TRBJ2-1; 7 positions agree with TRBD2. The germline CDR1 and CDR2 sequences are SGHTS and YDEGEE. The V segment lost 2 bases and the J segment 5 bases; nucleotides outside the gene matches: 1. This CDR3 region has 13 residues. CDR3 protein: CASSFRGDNEQFF. In DNA form, the CDR3 reads TGTGCCAGCAGCTTTCGGGGGGACAATGAGCAGTTCTTC.

The chain uses TRBV3-1 and TRBJ2-5, with TRBD2 identical over 8 bases. CDR3 length equals 16 residues. The V segment lost 0 bases and the J segment 3 bases; nucleotides outside the gene matches: 6. Germline assignment: CDR1 LGHDT and CDR2 YNNKEL (reference sequence). The CDR3 coding sequence is TGTGCCAGCAGCCAAGATAGCGGGGTTCCGGAAGAGACCCAGTACTTC. This gives the protein CASSQDSGVPEETQYF.

This clonotype was observed at least ten times. The J gene is TRBJ2-1, the V gene TRBV7-9; 10 bases map to TRBD1. J was trimmed by 4 bases and V by 1 base; bases with no gene match: 10. Germline assignment: CDR1 SEHNR and CDR2 FQNEAQ (reference sequence). There are 18 residues in the CDR3. CDR3 DNA: TGTGCCAGCAGCTTAGGATGGCCCGGACAGGGGGAGTACAATGAGCAGTTCTTC. Translation: CASSLGWPGQGEYNEQFF.

This clonotype was seen at least ten times. The V gene is TRBV5-1, the J gene TRBJ1-6; D is perhaps TRBD1 (5 bases). The CDR3 is 14 residues long. CDR1 and CDR2 (germline): SGHRS, YFSETQ. Trimming removed 6 bases from V and 10 bases from J, with 17 bases in between. As DNA, the CDR3 is TGCGCCAGCAACAACGACTGGGGGTACTCACCCCTCCACTTT. This codes for CASNNDWGYSPLHF.

This CDR3 is CASSLRQLYNEQFF. The CDR3 nucleotides are TGTGCCAGCAGTTTAAGACAGCTCTACAATGAGCAGTTCTTC. The rearrangement joins TRBV28 to TRBJ2-7; weak D call: TRBD1 (5 bases). The J call may be in error: the DNA end matches TRBJ2-1 better. CDR1 and CDR2 (germline): MDHEN, SYDVKM. The CDR3 runs 14 residues.

This clonotype was seen ten or more times. The J gene is TRBJ2-7, the V gene TRBV12-3 or TRBV12-4; the match to TRBD2 covers 8 bases. This CDR3 is built from 15 residues. The ends lost 6 bases at V and 0 bases at J; junction bases unmatched: 7. CDR3 nucleotide sequence: TGTGCCAGCAGGCCACCGGGGGGGAGCTCCTACGAGCAGTACTTC. Translated, it gives CASRPPGGSSYEQYF.

This clonotype was observed many times. The gene calls are TRBV12-3 or TRBV12-4 and TRBJ2-5; 8 nucleotides align to TRBD2. V was clipped by 6 bases and J by 1 base; unmatched bases: 4. The CDR3 loop spans 14 amino acids. This CDR3 reads CASSTGLVQETQYF. The DNA of the CDR3 is TGTGCCAGCAGCACGGGACTAGTCCAAGAGACCCAGTACTTC.

This clonotype was counted ten times or more. The chain is built from TRBV6-6 and TRBJ2-7; 7 bases are shared with TRBD2. The length of the CDR3 is 13 residues. Germline V gene data show CDR1 as MNHNY and CDR2 as SVGAGI (reference sequence). Germline trimming cut 6 bases from V and 5 bases from J; bases unmatched to any gene: 7. The CDR3 region has the DNA TGTGCCAGCAGCCCCTACGGGAGGAACGAGCAGTACTTC. Encoded protein: CASSPYGRNEQYF.

This clonotype appeared many times. The chain has TRBV6-5 and TRBJ1-1, with a weak D call TRBD1 (5 bases). V dropped 0 bases and J dropped 4 bases, with 9 bases sitting between them. Germline V gene lookup returns CDR1 MNHEY and CDR2 SVGAGI. The CDR3 loop spans 14 amino acids. The CDR3 DNA sequence: TGTGCCAGCAGTTACTCGGGGGAGGTCACTGAAGCTTTCTTT. Amino acid sequence: CASSYSGEVTEAFF.

This clonotype showed up many times. CDR3 nucleotides: TGCGCCAGCAGCTTCCTAGCCGGGGAGCTGTTTTTT. Translation gives CASSFLAGELFF. The rearrangement joins TRBV4-1 to TRBJ2-2; the D is unclear. This CDR3 region has 12 residues. V dropped 5 bases and J dropped 6 bases, with 7 bases sitting between them. Germline assignment: CDR1 MGHRA and CDR2 YSYEKL.

This clonotype was counted between two and nine times. Since a much larger clone is just one base distant, this may be a read error. This rearrangement joins TRBV20-1 to TRBJ2-3; D gene ambiguous. The CDR3 covers 12 residues. Trimming took off 1 base at V and 5 bases at J, with 7 bases between the two ends. Germline CDR1 is DFQATT and CDR2 is SNEGSKA (reference sequence). The CDR3: CSARVSRDTQYF. The DNA of the CDR3 is TGCAGTGCTAGAGTAAGCCGAGATACGCAGTATTTT.

This clonotype was recorded many times. The rearrangement uses TRBV4-1 and TRBJ2-5; D not certain. V was pared by 2 bases and J by 4 bases, with 8 bases between. CDR1 is MGHRA, CDR2 YSYEKL, per germline. The CDR3 extends over 13 amino acids. The CDR3 spells CASSQTALETQYF. The CDR3 bases are TGCGCCAGCAGCCAAACTGCACTAGAGACCCAGTACTTC.

This clonotype was seen many times. An end of the junction differs from the germline gene, which may be a read error. This chain connects TRBV3-1 to TRBJ1-5; D not certain. Germline loops: CDR1 LGHDT, CDR2 YNNKEL (reference sequence). The CDR3 runs 13 residues. The CDR3 DNA sequence: TGTGCCAGCAGCCAAGGCGGCAATCAGCCCCAGAATTTT. Translation gives CASSQGGNQPQNF.

This clonotype was found many times. The chain links TRBV5-1 to TRBJ1-3; the D is unclear. Germline V gene data show CDR1 as SGHRS and CDR2 as YFSETQ. The length of the CDR3 is 13 residues. V dropped 6 bases and J dropped 0 bases, with 7 bases sitting between them. The CDR3 bases are TGCGCCAGCACCCCCCCCTCTGGAAACACCATATATTTT. Its protein is CASTPPSGNTIYF.

This clonotype has at least ten counts. The V and J genes are TRBV15 and TRBJ1-3; unclear D gene. Germline CDR1 and CDR2: LNHNV and YYDKDF (reference sequence). This CDR3 region has 14 residues. Trimming stripped 0 bases from V and 0 bases from J, with 3 bases between. This CDR3 reads CATSRDSSGNTIYF. For the CDR3, the DNA is TGTGCCACCAGCAGAGACAGCTCTGGAAACACCATATATTTT.

This clonotype was counted between two and nine times. A much larger clone lies a single base off, so this may be a read error. The chain combines TRBV20-1 with TRBJ1-2; a weak D match, TRBD1 (5 bases). V was shortened by 5 bases and J by 4 bases, with 11 bases between the two germline ends. Germline V gene lookup returns CDR1 DFQATT and CDR2 SNEGSKA (reference sequence). The CDR3 extends over 12 amino acids. Written as DNA, the CDR3 is TGCAGTGCTCCCGAAAGGGGCTATGGCTACACCTTC. Protein product: CSAPERGYGYTF.

This clonotype was counted a few times. The chain combines TRBV7-6 with TRBJ1-1; D is possibly TRBD1 (6 bases). CDR1 is SGHVS and CDR2 is FNYEAQ in the germline V gene. CDR3 size: 16 residues. The ends were cut back, 2 bases at V and 2 bases at J, with 15 bases in the middle. The CDR3 DNA reads TGTGCCAGCAGCTTACTTTCAGGGGCGGAAAACACTGAAGCTTTCTTT. Its protein is CASSLLSGAENTEAFF.

At least ten counts were recorded for this clonotype. The chain is built from TRBV5-1 and TRBJ2-1, with 10 bases aligning to TRBD2. Germline V gene data show CDR1 as SGHRS and CDR2 as YFSETQ. The CDR3 sequence is 15 residues long. The ends lost 2 bases at V and 6 bases at J; junction bases unmatched: 5. DNA of the CDR3: TGCGCCAGCAGCTTTCTAGCGGGGGCGTCCAATGAGCAGTTCTTC. Translating gives CASSFLAGASNEQFF.

The sample holds many counts of this clonotype. CDR3 nucleotide sequence: TGTGCCAGCAGGGGACAGGGAGTAAATCAGCCCCAGCATTTT. This sequence encodes CASRGQGVNQPQHF. The genes are TRBV28 and TRBJ1-5; 9 bases fit TRBD1. The germline V gene encodes CDR1 MDHEN and CDR2 SYDVKM. CDR3 length: 14 residues. V trimming: 6 bases; J trimming: 4 bases; junction bases outside the gene matches: 4.

At least ten counts were recorded for this clonotype. V is TRBV5-1 and J is TRBJ1-1; D might be TRBD1 (6 bases). V shed 1 base and J shed 1 base, with 8 bases lying between them. Germline lookup yields CDR1 SGHRS and CDR2 YFSETQ. The length of the CDR3 is 14 residues. In DNA, the CDR3 is TGCGCCAGCAGCTTGCCCAGGGGGAACACTGAAGCTTTCTTT. Residues: CASSLPRGNTEAFF.

This chain links TRBV5-6 with TRBJ2-3; TRBD2 aligns across 9 bases. The CDR3 spans 17 residues. V dropped 0 bases and J dropped 4; count of bases not matched to a gene: 9. Germline CDR1 reads SGHDT; CDR2 reads YYEEEE. CDR3 bases: TGTGCCAGCAGCTTGGGGGATAGCGGGGGCGTTTCAGATACGCAGTATTTT. Protein: CASSLGDSGGVSDTQYF. The variable domain in full, completed from reference TRBV5-6 and TRBJ2-3, reads DAGVTQSPTHLIKTRGQQVTLRCSPKSGHDTVSWYQQALGQGPQFIFQYYEEEERQRGNFPDRFSGHQFPNYSSELNVNALLLGDSALYLCASSLGDSGGVSDTQYFGPGTRLTVL.

This chain links TRBV6-1 with TRBJ2-1, with 7 bases identical to TRBD1. Germline V lookup: CDR1 MNHNS, CDR2 SASEGT. The V segment lost 1 base and the J segment 9 bases; nucleotides outside the gene matches: 3. This CDR3 has 13 amino acids. CDR3 nucleotide sequence: TGTGCCAGCAGTGAAGTGACAGGGTTTGAGCAGTTCTTC. Translating it yields CASSEVTGFEQFF.

This clonotype was seen many times. The chain joins TRBV6-4 to TRBJ2-3; 10 bases map to TRBD1. Losses at the gene ends were 2 bases for V and 2 bases for J; bases not matched to a gene: 1. Per germline, CDR1 MRHNA and CDR2 SNTAGT. The CDR3 extends over 15 amino acids. The CDR3 bases are TGTGCCAGCAGTGACGGGACAGGGGACACAGATACGCAGTATTTT. Translated, it gives CASSDGTGDTDTQYF.

This clonotype showed up many times. The rearrangement joins TRBV20-1 to TRBJ2-3; D not resolved. The length of the CDR3 is 10 residues. Deletions cut 6 bases from V and 11 bases from J, with 12 bases between. The germline V gene has CDR1 DFQATT and CDR2 SNEGSKA (reference sequence). For the CDR3, the DNA is TGCAGTGCCCCCTATGGCGGGCAGTATTTT. Translated, it gives CSAPYGGQYF.